This record looks at one T cell receptor (beta chain) sequence and its context. Its antigen is currently unknown. This record comes from a study of T cell responses to AZD1222 COVID-19 vaccine. Trimming pared 2 bases from V and 0 bases from J, leaving 15 bases between. CDR3 length equals 17 residues. Looked up from germline, CDR1 is SGHRS and CDR2 is YFSETQ. The data were produced by immunoSEQ multiplex PCR, yet TCRdb's version contains in-frame clones alone and is incomplete. The sample yields 150,000 to 200,000 clones, 87% seen once. Study results and caveats: Baseline testing showed seropositivity in only a handful of AZD1222 recipients. Nearly half of unique spike-specific TCRs reportedly avoided B.1.351 and B.1.1.7 mutated regions. Spike regions recognized by vaccine-associated CD4 TCRs spanned the protein, led by 160-218 and 743-854.

This chain connects TRBV5-1 to TRBJ1-5, with D perhaps matching TRBD1 (6 bases). The receptor was derived from an adult in good health. The sample consisted of peripheral blood, taken on day 0 of MenACWY control vaccination. This chain's CDR3 is CASSFVGAGYSNQPQHF. The DNA of the CDR3 is TGCGCCAGCAGCTTTGTGGGGGCCGGGTATAGCAATCAGCCCCAGCATTTT.